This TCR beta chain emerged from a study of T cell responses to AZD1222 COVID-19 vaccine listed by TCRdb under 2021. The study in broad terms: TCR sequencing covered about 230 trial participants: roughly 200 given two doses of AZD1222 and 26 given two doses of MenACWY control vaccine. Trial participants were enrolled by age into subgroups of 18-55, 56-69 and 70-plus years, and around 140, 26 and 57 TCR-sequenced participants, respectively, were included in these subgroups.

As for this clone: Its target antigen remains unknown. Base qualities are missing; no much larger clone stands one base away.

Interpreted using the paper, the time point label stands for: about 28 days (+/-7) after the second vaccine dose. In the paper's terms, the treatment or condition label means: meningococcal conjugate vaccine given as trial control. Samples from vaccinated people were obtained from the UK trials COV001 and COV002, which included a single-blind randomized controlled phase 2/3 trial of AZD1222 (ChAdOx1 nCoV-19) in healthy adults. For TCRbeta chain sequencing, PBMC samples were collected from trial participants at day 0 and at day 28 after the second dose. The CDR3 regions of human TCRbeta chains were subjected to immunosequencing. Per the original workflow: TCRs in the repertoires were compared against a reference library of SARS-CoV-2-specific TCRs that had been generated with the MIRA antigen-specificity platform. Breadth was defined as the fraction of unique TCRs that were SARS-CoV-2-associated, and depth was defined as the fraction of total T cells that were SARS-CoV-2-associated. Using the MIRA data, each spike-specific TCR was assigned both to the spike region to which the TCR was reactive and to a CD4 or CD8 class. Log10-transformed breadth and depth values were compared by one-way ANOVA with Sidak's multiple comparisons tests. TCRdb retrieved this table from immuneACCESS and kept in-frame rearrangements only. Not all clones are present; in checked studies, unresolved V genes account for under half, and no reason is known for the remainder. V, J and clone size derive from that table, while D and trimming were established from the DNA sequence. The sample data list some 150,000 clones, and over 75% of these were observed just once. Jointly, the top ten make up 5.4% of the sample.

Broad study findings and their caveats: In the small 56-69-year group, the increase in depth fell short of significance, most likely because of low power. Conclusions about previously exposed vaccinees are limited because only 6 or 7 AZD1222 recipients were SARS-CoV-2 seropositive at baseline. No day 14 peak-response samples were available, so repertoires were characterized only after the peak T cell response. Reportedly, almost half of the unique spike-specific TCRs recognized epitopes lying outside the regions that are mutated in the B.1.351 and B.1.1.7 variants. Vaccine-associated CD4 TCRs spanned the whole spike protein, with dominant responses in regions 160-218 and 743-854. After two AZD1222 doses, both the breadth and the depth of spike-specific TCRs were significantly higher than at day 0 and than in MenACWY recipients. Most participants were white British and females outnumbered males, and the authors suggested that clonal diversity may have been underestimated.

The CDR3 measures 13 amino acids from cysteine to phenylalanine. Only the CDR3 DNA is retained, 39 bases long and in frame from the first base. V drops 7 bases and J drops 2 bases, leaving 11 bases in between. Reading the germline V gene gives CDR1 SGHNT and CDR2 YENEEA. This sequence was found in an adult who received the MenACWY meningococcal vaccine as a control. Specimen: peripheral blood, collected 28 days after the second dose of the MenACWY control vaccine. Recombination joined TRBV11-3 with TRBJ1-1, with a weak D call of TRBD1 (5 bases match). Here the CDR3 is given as CASTQESNTEAFF. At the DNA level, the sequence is TGTGCCAGCACACAGGAATCCAACACTGAAGCTTTCTTT.